The 25 T cell receptor beta chains in this list originate from one sample, sequenced in a study of shared T cell receptors in the human thymus. The table came from immunoSEQ multiplex PCR; TCRdb's copy has only in-frame clones and leaves some out. The sample lists over 450,000 clones; about four fifths were seen once. These data were likewise used in another study, on human thymus T cells.

Sample: thymocytes. These receptor sequences come from a boy under two years old with a congenital heart defect.

CDR3 DNA sequence: TGCACCAGCAGCCCGGTGGGCGGGAGTTCGGAGACCCAGTACTTC. It encodes CTSSPVGGSSETQYF. The rearrangement uses TRBV1 and TRBJ2-5; TRBD2, the D gene given by the table, was not confirmed from the DNA. TRBV1 is reported as a pseudogene. The length of the CDR3 is 15 residues.

This rearrangement joins TRBV19 to TRBJ2-7; D unresolved. In germline, CDR1 is LNHDA, CDR2 SQIVND (reference sequence). Deletions cut 8 bases from V and 3 bases from J, with 29 bases between. There are 18 residues in the CDR3. The CDR3 sequence: CASRPGGVRPTPHYEQYF. CDR3 DNA: TGTGCCAGTCGCCCTGGTGGCGTGCGGCCAACACCCCACTACGAGCAGTACTTC.

The V gene is TRBV5-1, the J gene TRBJ2-7; 11 positions match TRBD1. Per the germline V gene, CDR1 is SGHRS and CDR2 is YFSETQ. This CDR3 comprises 20 residues. After removal of 4 bases from V and 3 bases from J, the junction contained 21 bases not matched to a gene. The CDR3 nucleotides read TGCGCCAGCAGCCCCAGTTTTACCGGGACAGGGGGAACCCGCTACTACGAGCAGTACTTC. The encoded protein is CASSPSFTGTGGTRYYEQYF. The full variable domain, with the rest looked up from reference TRBV5-1 and TRBJ2-7, is KAGVTQTPRYLIKTRGQQVTLSCSPISGHRSVSWYQQTPGQGLQFLFEYFSETQRNKGNFPGRFSGRQFSNSRSEMNVSTLELGDSALYLCASSPSFTGTGGTRYYEQYFGPGTRLTVT.

The chain combines TRBV27 with TRBJ2-3; the D gene is possibly TRBD1 (5 bases). The V end lost 5 bases, the J end lost 1 base, and 10 bases lay between the germline ends. CDR1 and CDR2 (germline): MNHEY, SMNVEV (reference sequence). The CDR3 is 14 amino acids. CDR3 nucleotide sequence: TGTGCCAGCAGTCTAGACAGACGCACAGATACGCAGTATTTT. It encodes CASSLDRRTDTQYF.

The chain combines TRBV30 with TRBJ2-1; a possible D gene is TRBD2 (6 bases). The CDR3 length is 14 residues. V lost 4 bases and J lost 4, with 14 bases in between. The germline gives CDR1 GTSNPN, CDR2 SVGIG (reference sequence). DNA of the CDR3: TGTGCCTGGACCCCCGGGACTCGTTACAATGAGCAGTTCTTC. Translation: CAWTPGTRYNEQFF.

This clone occurred a few times. This chain joins TRBV21-1 and TRBJ1-3; TRBD1 is taken as the D call from the table, unchecked against the DNA. TRBV21-1 is assigned pseudogene status. CDR3 size: 14 residues. Here the CDR3 DNA reads TGTGCCAGCAGCCCAAGGGGCTCTGGAAACACCATATATTTT. It codes for CASSPRGSGNTIYF.

This chain joins TRBV6-1 and TRBJ2-3, with 7 bases fitting TRBD2. Looked up from germline, CDR1 is MNHNS and CDR2 is SASEGT. The CDR3 has 14 residues. Trimming took 3 bases from V and 5 from J; bases not matched to a gene: 5. CDR3 DNA sequence: TGTGCCAGCAGTGATATTGGCGGGAGAGATACGCAGTATTTT. This gives the protein CASSDIGGRDTQYF.

The CDR3 DNA sequence: TGCAGCGCCTGCTCCGGCGAGCAGTACTTC. Translation: CSACSGEQYF. This rearrangement joins TRBV29-1 to TRBJ2-7; D gene unclear. Germline assignment: CDR1 SQVTM and CDR2 ANQGSEA. V lost 7 bases and J lost 6, with 10 bases in between. The length of the CDR3 is 10 residues.

V usage is TRBV20-1 and J usage is TRBJ2-1; tentative D call: TRBD2 (6 bases). Germline CDR1 DFQATT, CDR2 SNEGSKA (reference sequence). V was shortened by 6 bases and J by 10 bases, with 13 bases between the two germline ends. The CDR3 contains 11 residues. The CDR3 nucleotides read TGCAGTGCGACGACTAGGGGCGAGCAGTTCTTC. This encodes CSATTRGEQFF.

The chain uses TRBV6-4 and TRBJ2-1, with TRBD2 matching 11 bases. V was clipped by 6 bases and J by 0 bases; unmatched bases: 4. This CDR3 is 16 amino acids long. Germline-derived CDR1 and CDR2 are MRHNA and SNTAGT. In DNA, the CDR3 is TGTGCCAGCAGCCTAACTAGCGGGAGCTCCTACAATGAGCAGTTCTTC. This translates into CASSLTSGSSYNEQFF.

The chain recombines TRBV5-6 with TRBJ1-5; possible D gene TRBD1, 5 bases. The CDR3 is made up of 13 amino acids. Trimming left V 3 bases short and J 4 bases short, with 8 bases between. The V gene's germline CDR1 is SGHDT and CDR2 YYEEEE. CDR3 sequence reads: CASSWAGNQPQHF. The CDR3 DNA reads TGTGCCAGCAGCTGGGCAGGGAATCAGCCCCAGCATTTT.

The chain has TRBV25-1 and TRBJ1-2, with 8 bases that match TRBD1. The germline gives CDR1 MGHDK, CDR2 SYGVNS. The CDR3 length is 16 residues. The V segment lost 6 bases and the J segment 7 bases; nucleotides outside the gene matches: 16. Here the CDR3 reads CASRSRTHRGWRGYTF. DNA of the CDR3: TGTGCCAGCAGATCAAGGACCCACAGGGGGTGGCGTGGCTACACCTTC.

The J gene is TRBJ2-3, the V gene TRBV7-2, with 13 bases lining up with TRBD2. CDR1 and CDR2 (germline): SGHTA, FQGNSA. This CDR3 spans 18 amino acids. The V gene end was trimmed by 3 bases and the J gene end by 7 bases; junction bases not matched to a gene: 13. CDR3 sequence (DNA): TGTGCCAGCAGCTTGGGGACTAGCGGGAAACCGGGGGCACATACGCAGTATTTT. Protein product: CASSLGTSGKPGAHTQYF.

The chain joins TRBV4-3 to TRBJ2-1; weak D call: TRBD2 (6 bases). CDR1 is LGHNA and CDR2 is YSLEER in the germline V gene. The CDR3 has 13 residues. Between the trimmed V and J ends, which lost 1 base and 8 bases, there was a span of 9 bases. The CDR3 spells CASSQAGVYEQFF. The CDR3 nucleotides are TGCGCCAGCAGCCAAGCGGGGGTTTATGAGCAGTTCTTC.

The rearrangement joins TRBV15 to TRBJ2-5; no firm D call. Germline CDR1 is LNHNV and CDR2 is YYDKDF (reference sequence). The CDR3 length is 12 residues. V lost 5 bases, J lost 5 bases, and 9 bases lay in between. CDR3 sequence reads: CATSCTRETQYF. CDR3 in DNA: TGTGCCACCAGCTGCACGAGGGAGACCCAGTACTTC. Full variable domain (rest looked up from reference TRBV15 and TRBJ2-5): DAMVIQNPRYQVTQFGKPVTLSCSQTLNHNVMYWYQQKSSQAPKLLFHYYDKDFNNEADTPDNFQSRRPNTSFCFLDIRSPGLGDTAMYLCATSCTRETQYFGPGTRLLVL.

The chain employs TRBV7-2 and TRBJ2-3; TRBD2 matches at 14 bases. This CDR3 is 16 amino acids long. J lost 3 bases, V lost 5 bases, and 4 bases had no gene match. Per germline, CDR1 SGHTA and CDR2 FQGNSA. DNA of the CDR3: TGTGCCAGCAGCCCGACTAGCGGGAGGGTAACAGATACGCAGTATTTT. It encodes CASSPTSGRVTDTQYF. Combining the CDR3 with reference TRBV7-2 and TRBJ2-3 gives the whole variable domain GAGVSQSPSNKVTEKGKDVELRCDPISGHTALYWYRQSLGQGLEFLIYFQGNSAPDKSGLPSDRFSAERTGGSVSTLTIQRTQQEDSAVYLCASSPTSGRVTDTQYFGPGTRLTVL.

The chain couples TRBV12-5 to TRBJ1-5; a possible D gene is TRBD1 (6 bases). V was cut by 3 bases and J by 2 bases, with 20 bases left in between. Per germline, CDR1 LGHNT and CDR2 FRNRAP. The length of the CDR3 is 18 residues. This CDR3 reads CASGFWTDDPTRNQPQHF. CDR3 in DNA: TGTGCTAGTGGTTTCTGGACAGACGATCCCACACGCAATCAGCCCCAGCATTTT.

The J gene is TRBJ2-7, the V gene TRBV14; TRBD2 matches at 12 bases. The CDR3 contains 16 residues. Germline V CDR1 and CDR2: SGHDN, FVKESK. The V gene end was trimmed by 0 bases and the J gene end by 3 bases; junction bases not matched to a gene: 3. Here the CDR3 DNA reads TGTGCCAGCAGCCAAGACGGACTAGCGGGAAACTACGAGCAGTACTTC. Its translation: CASSQDGLAGNYEQYF.

The CDR3 region is CASSLQGATGNTIYF. As DNA, the CDR3 is TGCGCCAGCAGCTTGCAGGGGGCCACTGGAAACACCATATATTTT. The chain recombines TRBV5-1 with TRBJ1-3; the match to TRBD1 covers 8 bases. This CDR3 spans 15 amino acids. With V trimmed by 1 base and J by 2 bases, 2 bases remained unmatched. Germline V CDR1 and CDR2: SGHRS, YFSETQ.

The V gene is TRBV5-4, the J gene TRBJ2-1; 10 nucleotides line up with TRBD2. The CDR3 runs 16 residues. V dropped 3 bases and J dropped 3; count of bases not matched to a gene: 6. Germline V gene sequence: CDR1 SGHNT, CDR2 YYREEE (reference sequence). The CDR3 sequence: CASSSSSSGGYNEQFF. The CDR3 coding sequence is TGTGCCAGCAGCTCCTCTTCTAGCGGGGGCTACAATGAGCAGTTCTTC.

This clone has just one count. The V and J genes are TRBV5-6 and TRBJ1-1; D is ambiguous. This CDR3 contains 13 residues. Germline V gene data show CDR1 as SGHDT and CDR2 as YYEEEE. Trimming pared 3 bases from V and 3 bases from J, leaving 9 bases between. This chain's CDR3 is CASSCAVDTEAFF. The CDR3, as DNA: TGTGCCAGCAGCTGTGCAGTGGACACTGAAGCTTTCTTT.

This clone was observed once. This chain uses TRBV4-2 with TRBJ1-2, with D maybe TRBD1 (5 bases). Germline assignment: CDR1 LGHNA and CDR2 YNFKEQ. CDR3 length: 18 amino acids. V lost 0 bases and J lost 1, with 18 bases in between. CDR3 region: CASSQELGGDTYNYGYTF. CDR3 nucleotide sequence: TGTGCCAGCAGCCAAGAACTGGGGGGAGACACCTATAACTATGGCTACACCTTC.

The chain employs TRBV14 and TRBJ2-1, with 7 bases identical to TRBD2. The V gene's germline CDR1 is SGHDN and CDR2 FVKESK. The junction had 2 bases not matched to a gene; V was cut back by 0 bases and J by 0 bases. There are 16 residues in the CDR3. This CDR3 reads CASSQEGGSSYNEQFF. The CDR3 region has the DNA TGTGCCAGCAGCCAAGAGGGCGGGAGCTCCTACAATGAGCAGTTCTTC.

This chain connects TRBV28 to TRBJ2-6, with 8 bases aligning to TRBD1. The ends lost 5 bases at V and 1 base at J; junction bases unmatched: 10. The V gene's germline CDR1 is MDHEN and CDR2 SYDVKM. The CDR3 has 18 amino acids. For the CDR3, the DNA is TGTGCCAGCAGTCCACCGACAGGGGTGAGGTCTGGGGCCAACGTCCTGACTTTC. Protein product: CASSPPTGVRSGANVLTF.

The V call is TRBV6-1, the J call TRBJ2-7; tentative D call: TRBD1 (5 bases). Germline values: CDR1 MNHNS, CDR2 SASEGT. CDR3 length: 14 amino acids. Between the trimmed V and J ends, which lost 2 bases and 6 bases, there was a span of 14 bases. The CDR3 coding sequence is TGTGCCAGCAGTGAACAGGTTCCAGGGTCCGAGCAGTACTTC. Protein: CASSEQVPGSEQYF.